This T cell receptor beta chain was retrieved from a study of Graves' ophthalmopathy and Graves' hyperthyroidism. The CDR3 runs 14 residues. Germline V gives CDR1 SGHRS, CDR2 YFSETQ. Investigators amplified TCR beta CDR3 regions from RNA transcripts. After a first-round RT-PCR with HTBI primers, a second-round multiplex PCR was run. TCRdb re-called the multiplex PCR reads with MiXCR, one entry per CDR3 protein. The data contain 1 million to 1.3 million distinct CDR3 sequences, 36% of them singletons. On this clonotype itself: Its specificity is not known. The germline gene is not matched at one end of the junction; a read error may be the cause.

Among the exclusions were patients with other autoimmune diseases, uncontrolled infections, pregnancy or lactation. Regarding the study as a whole: Most thyroid-expanded clonotypes exceeding 0.001 frequency were also found in blood. Ophthalmopathy could be told apart from stable hyperthyroidism by a 13-signature model (87.88% sensitivity, roughly 81% specificity).

Sequencing used peripheral blood or thyroid tissue (not recorded which). The V and J genes are TRBV5-1 and TRBJ1-1, with 8 bases matching TRBD1. This receptor was taken from an adult man with Graves' hyperthyroidism. CDR3 in DNA: TGTGCCAGCGCCCGACAGGGGCCAAACACTGAAGCTTTCTTT. Translated, it gives CASARQGPNTEAFF.